This T cell receptor beta chain was obtained from a study of human T cells and chemical hapten exposure. V lost 0 bases, J lost 4 bases, and 15 bases lay in between. From germline, CDR1 is SGHAT and CDR2 FQNNGV. The CDR3 length is 16 residues. Attachment of unique molecular identifiers to individual cDNA molecules was performed in the library. In TCRdb, the RACE reads were re-called with MiXCR into one record per CDR3 protein. Of 80,000 to 95,000 distinct CDR3 sequences in the sample, approximately 10% were seen once. Time point noted: patch test 2, 6 weeks after DPC sensitization. As to treatment: therapeutic diphenylcyclopropenone sensitization with weekly scalp DPC. This clonotype was counted a few times.

Sequencing was performed on whole blood, taken in connection with sensitization to the hapten diphenylcyclopropenone (DPC). The receptor comes from a man in his late teens or twenties with alopecia areata. Some clones in this sample may be carry-over from other donors' samples. The rearrangement uses TRBV11-2 and TRBJ1-2; D gene unclear. The CDR3: CASSLDLAALSYGYTF. The CDR3 nucleotides are TGTGCCAGCAGCTTAGATCTGGCAGCTCTCTCCTATGGCTACACCTTC.